The present TCR beta chain was sequenced within a study of cytomegalovirus exposure and HLA in healthy donors. The study, taken as a whole, reports: Across all donors, roughly uniform sequencing depth was an assumption of the presence/absence analyses.

This clone was seen ten or more times. The antigen remains undetermined. The primer mix had 60 Vbeta and 13 Jbeta primers. Clones were sequenced by immunoSEQ multiplex PCR, and TCRdb holds only the in-frame ones, with some missing. The sample has 150,000 to 200,000 clones; about 80% are singletons. Trimming cost V 6 bases and J 7 bases; bases outside gene matches: 9. Germline-derived CDR1 and CDR2 are MNHEY and SVGAGI. CDR3 size: 15 residues. What was sequenced was PBMCs. The receptor was isolated from a man aged 25 to 40 in good health and CMV-seropositive. V and J are TRBV6-5 and TRBJ2-4, with 10 bases aligning to TRBD2. The CDR3 spells CASRERGGLGNIQYF. CDR3 nucleotide sequence: TGTGCCAGCAGGGAGCGGGGGGGCCTCGGGAACATTCAGTACTTC.